This T cell receptor beta chain was sequenced for a study of Tregs in tolerant kidney transplant recipients. About the research overall: The nonmyeloablative bone marrow transplants came from related graft donors, with transient mixed chimerism.

CDR1 is KGHSH, CDR2 LQKENI, per germline. V was shortened by 0 bases and J by 8 bases, with 11 bases between the two germline ends. The length of the CDR3 is 14 residues. Of note for this clone: The target antigen is unknown.

Sequenced by immunoSEQ multiplex PCR; TCRdb stores in-frame clones only, minus some. The top ten hold approximately 0.39% of the sample, which has under 85,000 clones, about 89% seen once. Unstimulated regulatory T cells (CD4+CD25+CD127-), CD4+CD25- non-regulatory cells, CD4 and CD8 cells were FACS-sorted from thawed PBMCs. Overall study findings and caveats: Nucleotide sequences could not be compared across some patients' samples due to primer changes. Activated donor B cell expansion appeared to reveal the most relevant donor-specific TCRbeta repertoire.

The sample in question was CD4+ T cells from blood, obtained before the transplant. The source is a human donor who received a combined kidney and bone marrow transplant. The chain employs TRBV18 and TRBJ2-1; D is unclear. CDR3 DNA: TGTGCCAGCTCACCACCGGTCCCCGCGGATGAGCAGTTCTTC. This sequence encodes CASSPPVPADEQFF.